The clone carrying this T cell receptor (beta chain) has a handful of counts. Its antigen is still unknown. The data were taken from a study of T cells after yellow fever vaccination. The study's findings and limits: Abundant bulk-derived clonotypes could contaminate FACS-sorted repertoires. When the response was secondary, it was weaker but reached its peak faster, day 5 versus 15.

TCRdb recomputed calls from the 5' RACE reads with MiXCR, one row per CDR3 protein. The table has under 400,000 distinct CDR3 sequences, roughly 12% seen once; the top ten hold more than 15%. This receptor was taken from a man aged 18 to 35 who received the YFV17D yellow fever vaccine. The source material was PBMCs, sampled on the day of the first yellow fever vaccination.

The CDR3, as DNA: TGTGCCAGCAGTTCCCCCCACCGACAGGGGCGGACTGAAGCTTTCTTT. Its protein is CASSSPHRQGRTEAFF. The chain recombines TRBV28 with TRBJ1-1, with 8 bases lining up with TRBD1. The CDR3 is 16 amino acids. Germline V gene sequence: CDR1 MDHEN, CDR2 SYDVKM. J lost 5 bases, V lost 4 bases, and 12 bases had no gene match. The whole variable domain, remainder taken from reference TRBV28 and TRBJ1-1, is DVKVTQSSRYLVKRTGEKVFLECVQDMDHENMFWYRQDPGLGLRLIYFSYDVKMKEKGDIPEGYSVSREKKERFSLILESASTNQTSMYLCASSSPHRQGRTEAFFGQGTRLTVV.